This TCR beta chain was profiled in a study of beta chain features in type 1 diabetes. What was sequenced were expressed TCRB transcripts, since all of the isolated RNA had been reverse transcribed. The assay was immunoSEQ multiplex PCR, and TCRdb's table has in-frame clones only and misses some. The sample includes roughly 150,000 clones, 7.5% to 9.5% seen only once; the top ten take 0.45% to 0.55%. Regarding the study as a whole: Shorter TCRB CDR3s, moderately but significantly so, marked every one of the four CD4+ subsets in Type 1 diabetes patients. PCR, the amplification step, might favor shorter templates, equally in patients and controls.

On this clone itself: As yet, its antigen is unknown.

The CDR3 covers 14 residues. Germline V gene data show CDR1 as SEHNR and CDR2 as FQNEAQ (reference sequence). V trimming: 8 bases; J trimming: 4 bases; junction bases outside the gene matches: 7. The specimen was central memory CD4+ T cells from blood. The chain joins TRBV7-9 to TRBJ2-7, with 11 nucleotides matching TRBD1. The source is a woman aged 18-29 years with type 1 diabetes. In DNA form, the CDR3 reads TGTGCCAGCGGAACCGGGACAGGGGGTTACGAGCAGTACTTC. Its translation: CASGTGTGGYEQYF.